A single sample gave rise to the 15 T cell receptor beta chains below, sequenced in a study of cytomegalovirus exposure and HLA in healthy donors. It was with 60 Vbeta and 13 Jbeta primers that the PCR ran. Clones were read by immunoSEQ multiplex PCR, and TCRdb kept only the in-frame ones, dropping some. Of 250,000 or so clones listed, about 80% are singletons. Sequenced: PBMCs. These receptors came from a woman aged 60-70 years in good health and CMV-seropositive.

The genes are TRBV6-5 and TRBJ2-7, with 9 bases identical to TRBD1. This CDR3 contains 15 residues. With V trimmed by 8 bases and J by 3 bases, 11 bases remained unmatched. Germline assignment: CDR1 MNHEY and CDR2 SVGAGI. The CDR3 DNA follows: TGTGCCAGCCGGGGGGCCGGGACAGGGAACTACGAGCAGTACTTC. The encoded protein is CASRGAGTGNYEQYF.

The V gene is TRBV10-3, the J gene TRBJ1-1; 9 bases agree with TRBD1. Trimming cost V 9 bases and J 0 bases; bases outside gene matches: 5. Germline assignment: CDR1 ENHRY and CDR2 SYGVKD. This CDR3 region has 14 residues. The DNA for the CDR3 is TGTGCCATTGGACAGGGGAAGATGAACACTGAAGCTTTCTTT. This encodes CAIGQGKMNTEAFF.

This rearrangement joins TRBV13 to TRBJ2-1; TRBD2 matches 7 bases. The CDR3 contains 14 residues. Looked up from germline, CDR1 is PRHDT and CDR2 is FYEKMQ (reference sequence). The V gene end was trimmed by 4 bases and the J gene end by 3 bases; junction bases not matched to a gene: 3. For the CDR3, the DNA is TGTGCCAGCAGCTCCGTAGCGGGCTACAATGAGCAGTTCTTC. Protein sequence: CASSSVAGYNEQFF.

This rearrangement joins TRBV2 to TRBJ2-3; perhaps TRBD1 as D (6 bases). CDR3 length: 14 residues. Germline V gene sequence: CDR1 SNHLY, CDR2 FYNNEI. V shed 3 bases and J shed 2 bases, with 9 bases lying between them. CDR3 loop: CASSEGHNTDTQYF. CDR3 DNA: TGTGCCAGCAGTGAGGGACATAACACAGATACGCAGTATTTT.

In DNA, the CDR3 is TGTGCCAGCAGCTTATCGGGACAGCACCACGGCAATCAGCCCCAGCATTTT. Amino acids: CASSLSGQHHGNQPQHF. The V call is TRBV7-4, the J call TRBJ1-5; TRBD1 matches 7 bases. Germline V gene sequence: CDR1 SGHVT, CDR2 SQSDAQ. V dropped 2 bases and J dropped 2; count of bases not matched to a gene: 9. This CDR3 comprises 17 residues.

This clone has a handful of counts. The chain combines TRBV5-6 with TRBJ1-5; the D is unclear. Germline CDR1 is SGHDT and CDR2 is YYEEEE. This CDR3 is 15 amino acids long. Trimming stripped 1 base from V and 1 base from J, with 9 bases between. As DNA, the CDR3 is TGTGCCAGCAGCTTGAATACATTGAGCAATCAGCCCCAGCATTTT. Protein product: CASSLNTLSNQPQHF.

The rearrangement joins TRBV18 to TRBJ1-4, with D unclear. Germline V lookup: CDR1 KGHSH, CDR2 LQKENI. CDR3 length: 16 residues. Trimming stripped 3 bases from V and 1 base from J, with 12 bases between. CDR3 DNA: TGTGCCAGCTCACCGTCCTACAGAAAAACTAATGAAAAACTGTTTTTT. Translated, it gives CASSPSYRKTNEKLFF.

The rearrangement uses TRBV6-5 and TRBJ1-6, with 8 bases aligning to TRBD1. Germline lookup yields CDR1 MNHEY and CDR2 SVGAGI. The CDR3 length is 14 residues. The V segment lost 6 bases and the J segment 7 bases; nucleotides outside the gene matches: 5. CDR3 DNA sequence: TGTGCCAGCAGAGACAGGGGAGGCAATTCACCCCTCCACTTT. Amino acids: CASRDRGGNSPLHF.

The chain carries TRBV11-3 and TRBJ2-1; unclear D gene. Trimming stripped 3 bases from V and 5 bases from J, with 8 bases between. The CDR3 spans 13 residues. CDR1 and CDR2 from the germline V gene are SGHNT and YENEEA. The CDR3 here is CASSFVGNNEQFF. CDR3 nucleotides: TGTGCCAGCAGCTTCGTCGGTAACAATGAGCAGTTCTTC.

CDR3: CSVDTGGDAANYGYTF. The CDR3 DNA reads as TGCAGCGTTGATACAGGAGGGGACGCAGCTAACTATGGCTACACCTTC. The gene calls are TRBV29-1 and TRBJ1-2; TRBD1 might be the D (5 bases). Germline CDR1 reads SQVTM; CDR2 reads ANQGSEA. This CDR3 has 16 amino acids. Deletions cut 3 bases from V and 0 bases from J, with 17 bases between.

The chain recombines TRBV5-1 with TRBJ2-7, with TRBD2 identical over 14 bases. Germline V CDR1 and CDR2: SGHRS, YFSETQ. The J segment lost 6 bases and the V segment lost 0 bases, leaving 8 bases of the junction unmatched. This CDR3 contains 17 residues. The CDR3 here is CASSLAGTSGSSVEQYF. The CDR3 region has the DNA TGCGCCAGCAGCTTGGCCGGGACTAGCGGGAGTAGCGTCGAGCAGTACTTC.

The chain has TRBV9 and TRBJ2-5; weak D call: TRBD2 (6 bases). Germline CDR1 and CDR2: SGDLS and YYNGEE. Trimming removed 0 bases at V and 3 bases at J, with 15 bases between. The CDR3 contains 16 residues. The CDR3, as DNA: TGTGCCAGCAGCGTAGAAGGAACGGGGGTAAAAGAGACCCAGTACTTC. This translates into CASSVEGTGVKETQYF.

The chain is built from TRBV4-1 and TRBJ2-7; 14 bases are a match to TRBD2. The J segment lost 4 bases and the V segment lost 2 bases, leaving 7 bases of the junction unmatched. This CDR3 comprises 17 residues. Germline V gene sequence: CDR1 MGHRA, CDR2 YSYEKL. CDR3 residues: CASSQFPGLAGAYEQYF. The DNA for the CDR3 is TGCGCCAGCAGCCAATTCCCGGGACTAGCGGGAGCATACGAGCAGTACTTC.

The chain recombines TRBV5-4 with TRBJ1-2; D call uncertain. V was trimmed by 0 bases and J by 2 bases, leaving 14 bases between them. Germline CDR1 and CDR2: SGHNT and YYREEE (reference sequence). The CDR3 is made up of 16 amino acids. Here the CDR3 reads CASSLAGSTGNYGYTF. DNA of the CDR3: TGTGCCAGCAGCTTGGCCGGTTCGACGGGGAACTATGGCTACACCTTC.

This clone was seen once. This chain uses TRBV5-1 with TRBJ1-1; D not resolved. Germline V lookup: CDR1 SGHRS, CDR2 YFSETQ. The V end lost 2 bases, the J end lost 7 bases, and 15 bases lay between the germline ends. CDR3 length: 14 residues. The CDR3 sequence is CASSLWAGRDEAFF. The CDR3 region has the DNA TGCGCCAGCAGCTTATGGGCCGGGAGGGATGAAGCTTTCTTT.